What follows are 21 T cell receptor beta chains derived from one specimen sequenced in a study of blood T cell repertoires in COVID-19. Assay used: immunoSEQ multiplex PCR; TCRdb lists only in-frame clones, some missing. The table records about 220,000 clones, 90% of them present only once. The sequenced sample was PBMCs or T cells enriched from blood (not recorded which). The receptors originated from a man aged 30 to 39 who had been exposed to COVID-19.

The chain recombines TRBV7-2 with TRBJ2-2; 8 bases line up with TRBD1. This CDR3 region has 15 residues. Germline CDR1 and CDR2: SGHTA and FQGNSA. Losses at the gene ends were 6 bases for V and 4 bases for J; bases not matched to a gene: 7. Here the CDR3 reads CASRVRQGITGELFF. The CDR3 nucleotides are TGTGCCAGCAGGGTTAGACAGGGGATCACCGGGGAGCTGTTTTTT.

Here the CDR3 reads CASSYLGFRGGTEQFF. In nucleotides, the CDR3 is TGTGCCAGTAGCTACCTTGGTTTTAGAGGGGGCACTGAGCAGTTCTTC. This chain links TRBV19 with TRBJ2-1, with TRBD1 identical over 7 bases. The junction had 17 bases not matched to a gene; V was cut back by 6 bases and J by 9 bases. In germline, CDR1 is LNHDA, CDR2 SQIVND (reference sequence). This CDR3 spans 16 amino acids.

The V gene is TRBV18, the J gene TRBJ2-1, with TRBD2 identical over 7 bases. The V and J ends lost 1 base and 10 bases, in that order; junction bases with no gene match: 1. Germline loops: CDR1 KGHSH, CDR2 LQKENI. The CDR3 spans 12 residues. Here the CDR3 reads CASSPRGGEQFF. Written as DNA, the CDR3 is TGTGCCAGCTCACCACGCGGGGGAGAGCAGTTCTTC.

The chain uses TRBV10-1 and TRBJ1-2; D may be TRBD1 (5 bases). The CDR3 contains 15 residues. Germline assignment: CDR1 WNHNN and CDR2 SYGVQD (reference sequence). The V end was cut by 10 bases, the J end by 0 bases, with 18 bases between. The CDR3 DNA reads TGCGCCACCATCCATGGGGGGGTGACTAACTATGGCTACACCTTC. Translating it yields CATIHGGVTNYGYTF.

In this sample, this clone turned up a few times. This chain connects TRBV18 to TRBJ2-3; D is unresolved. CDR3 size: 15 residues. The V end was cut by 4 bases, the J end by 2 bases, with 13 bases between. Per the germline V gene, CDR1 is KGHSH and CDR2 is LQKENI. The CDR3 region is CASSRFAVITDTQYF. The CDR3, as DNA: TGTGCCAGCTCACGCTTTGCAGTAATCACAGATACGCAGTATTTT.

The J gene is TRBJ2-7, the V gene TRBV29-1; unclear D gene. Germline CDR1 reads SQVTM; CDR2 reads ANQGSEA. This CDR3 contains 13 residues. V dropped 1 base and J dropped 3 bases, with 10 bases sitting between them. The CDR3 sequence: CSVEGGGHYEQYF. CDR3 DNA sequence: TGCAGCGTTGAAGGCGGCGGTCACTACGAGCAGTACTTC.

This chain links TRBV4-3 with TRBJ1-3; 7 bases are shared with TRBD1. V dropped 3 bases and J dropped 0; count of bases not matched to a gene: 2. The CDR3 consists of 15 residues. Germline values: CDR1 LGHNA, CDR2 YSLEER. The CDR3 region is CASSQGTDSGNTIYF. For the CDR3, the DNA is TGCGCCAGCAGCCAGGGGACAGACTCTGGAAACACCATATATTTT.

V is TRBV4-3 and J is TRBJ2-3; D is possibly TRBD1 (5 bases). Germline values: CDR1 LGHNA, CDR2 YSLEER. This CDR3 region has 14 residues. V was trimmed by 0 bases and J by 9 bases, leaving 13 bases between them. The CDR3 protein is CASSQDANKGTQYF. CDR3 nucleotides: TGCGCCAGCAGCCAAGACGCCAACAAGGGGACGCAGTATTTT.

CDR3 DNA sequence: TGTGCCAGCAGGGGACAGGGAAGCTATCGAGCAGATACGCAGTATTTT. This gives the protein CASRGQGSYRADTQYF. The V call is TRBV25-1, the J call TRBJ2-3; TRBD1 agrees at 9 bases. CDR3 length equals 16 residues. Germline values: CDR1 MGHDK, CDR2 SYGVNS. The junction had 11 bases not matched to a gene; V was cut back by 6 bases and J by 4 bases.

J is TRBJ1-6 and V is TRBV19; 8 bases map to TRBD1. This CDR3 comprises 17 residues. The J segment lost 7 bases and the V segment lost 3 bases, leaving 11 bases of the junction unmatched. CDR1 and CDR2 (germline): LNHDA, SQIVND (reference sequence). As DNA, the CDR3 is TGTGCCAGTAGTATCAGGGGGCAGGGGGCGCACAATTCACCCCTCCACTTT. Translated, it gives CASSIRGQGAHNSPLHF.

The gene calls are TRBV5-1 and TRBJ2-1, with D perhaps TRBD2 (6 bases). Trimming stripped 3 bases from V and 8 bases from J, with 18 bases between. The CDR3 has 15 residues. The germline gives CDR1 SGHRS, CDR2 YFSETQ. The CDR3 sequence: CASSSGLRYVDEQFF. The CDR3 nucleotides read TGCGCCAGCAGCTCGGGACTCCGGTACGTCGATGAGCAGTTCTTC.

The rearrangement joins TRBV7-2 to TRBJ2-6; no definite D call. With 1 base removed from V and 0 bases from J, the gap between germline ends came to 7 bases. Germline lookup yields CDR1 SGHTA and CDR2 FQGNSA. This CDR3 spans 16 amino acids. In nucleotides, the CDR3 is TGTGCCAGCAGCTTAGATCTCCTCTCTGGGGCCAACGTCCTGACTTTC. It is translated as CASSLDLLSGANVLTF.

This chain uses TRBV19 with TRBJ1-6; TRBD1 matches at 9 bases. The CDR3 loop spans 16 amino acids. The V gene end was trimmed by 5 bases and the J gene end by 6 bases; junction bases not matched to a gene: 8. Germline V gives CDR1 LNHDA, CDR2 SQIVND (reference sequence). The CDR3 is CASSSRDRDPNSPLHF. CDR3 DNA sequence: TGTGCCAGTAGTTCCCGGGACAGGGACCCTAATTCACCCCTCCACTTT.

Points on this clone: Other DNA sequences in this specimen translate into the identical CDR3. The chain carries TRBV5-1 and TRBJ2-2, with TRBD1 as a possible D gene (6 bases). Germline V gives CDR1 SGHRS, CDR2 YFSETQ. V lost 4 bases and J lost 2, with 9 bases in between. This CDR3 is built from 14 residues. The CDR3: CASSPGTNTGELFF. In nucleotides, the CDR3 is TGCGCCAGCAGCCCCGGGACAAACACCGGGGAGCTGTTTTTT.

In DNA form, the CDR3 reads TGCAGCGTTGAAGATGCGGGTTATGGCTACACCTTC. It is translated as CSVEDAGYGYTF. The gene calls are TRBV29-1 and TRBJ1-2; D gene unclear. Germline CDR1 reads SQVTM; CDR2 reads ANQGSEA. Trimming took 0 bases from V and 5 from J, leaving 7 bases between them. The CDR3 is made up of 12 amino acids. Using reference TRBV29-1 and TRBJ1-2 for the parts outside the CDR3, the full variable domain is SAVISQKPSRDICQRGTSLTIQCQVDSQVTMMFWYRQQPGQSLTLIATANQGSEATYESGFVIDKFPISRPNLTFSTLTVSNMSPEDSSIYLCSVEDAGYGYTFGSGTRLTVV.

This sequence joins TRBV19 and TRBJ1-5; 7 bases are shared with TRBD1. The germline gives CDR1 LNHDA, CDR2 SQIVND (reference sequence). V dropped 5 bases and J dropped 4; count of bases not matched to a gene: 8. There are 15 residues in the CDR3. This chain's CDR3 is CASSPQGTVNQPQHF. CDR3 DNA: TGTGCCAGTAGTCCTCAGGGGACAGTAAATCAGCCCCAGCATTTT.

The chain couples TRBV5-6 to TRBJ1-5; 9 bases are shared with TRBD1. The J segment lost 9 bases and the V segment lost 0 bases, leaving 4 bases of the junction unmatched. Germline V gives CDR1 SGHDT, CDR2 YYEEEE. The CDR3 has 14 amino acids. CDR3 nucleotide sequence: TGTGCCAGCAGCTTGGGGACAGGGGTTGGGCCCCAGCATTTT. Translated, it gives CASSLGTGVGPQHF.

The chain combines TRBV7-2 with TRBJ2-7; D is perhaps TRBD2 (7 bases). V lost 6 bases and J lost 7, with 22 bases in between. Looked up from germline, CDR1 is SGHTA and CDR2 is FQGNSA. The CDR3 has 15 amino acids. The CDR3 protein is CASRTRTGGPEEQYF. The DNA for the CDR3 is TGTGCCAGCAGAACCCGGACCGGGGGGCCGGAGGAGCAGTACTTC.

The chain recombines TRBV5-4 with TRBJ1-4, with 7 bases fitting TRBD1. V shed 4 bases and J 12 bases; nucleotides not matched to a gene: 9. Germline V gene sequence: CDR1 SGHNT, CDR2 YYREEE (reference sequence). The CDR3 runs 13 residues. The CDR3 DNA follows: TGTGCCAGCAGCCCGGATAACAGGGGCCAACTGTTTTTT. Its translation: CASSPDNRGQLFF.

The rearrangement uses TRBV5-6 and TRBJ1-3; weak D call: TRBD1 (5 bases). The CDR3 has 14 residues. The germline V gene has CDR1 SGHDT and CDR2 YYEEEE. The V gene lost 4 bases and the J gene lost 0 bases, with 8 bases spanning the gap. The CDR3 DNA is TGTGCCAGCAGCCGGGGACTCTCTGGAAACACCATATATTTT. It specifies CASSRGLSGNTIYF.

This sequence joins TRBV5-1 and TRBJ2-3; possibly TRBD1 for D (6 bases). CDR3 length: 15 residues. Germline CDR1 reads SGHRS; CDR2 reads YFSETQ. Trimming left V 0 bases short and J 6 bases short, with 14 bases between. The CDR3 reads CASSLARTAADTQYF. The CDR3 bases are TGCGCCAGCAGCTTGGCGAGGACAGCCGCGGATACGCAGTATTTT.